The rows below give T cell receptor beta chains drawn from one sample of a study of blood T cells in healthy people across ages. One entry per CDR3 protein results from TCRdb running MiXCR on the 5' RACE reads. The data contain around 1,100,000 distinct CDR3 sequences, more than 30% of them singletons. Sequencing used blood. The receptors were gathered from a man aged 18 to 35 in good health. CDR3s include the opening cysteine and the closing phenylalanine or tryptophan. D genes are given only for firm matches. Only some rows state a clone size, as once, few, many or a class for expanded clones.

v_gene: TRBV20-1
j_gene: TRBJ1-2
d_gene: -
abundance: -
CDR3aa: CSAPPEYGYTF
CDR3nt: TGCAGTGCTCCCCCTGAGTATGGCTACACCTTC

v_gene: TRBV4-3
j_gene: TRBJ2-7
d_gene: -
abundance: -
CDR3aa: CASRKTTAGQDFYEQYF
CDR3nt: TGCGCCAGCAGAAAAACTACAGCGGGACAGGACTTTTACGAGCAGTACTTC

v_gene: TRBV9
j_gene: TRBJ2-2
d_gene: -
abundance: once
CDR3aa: CASSVSVGGELFF
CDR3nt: TGTGCCAGCAGCGTGAGTGTGGGCGGGGAGCTGTTTTTT

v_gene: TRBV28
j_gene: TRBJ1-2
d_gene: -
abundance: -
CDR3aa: CASSPFRTEYGYTF
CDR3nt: TGTGCCAGCAGTCCGTTCAGGACGGAGTATGGCTACACCTTC

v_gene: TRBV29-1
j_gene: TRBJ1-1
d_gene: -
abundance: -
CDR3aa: CSVGDRTNTETFF
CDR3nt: TGCAGCGTGGGCGACAGGACGAACACTGAAACTTTCTTT

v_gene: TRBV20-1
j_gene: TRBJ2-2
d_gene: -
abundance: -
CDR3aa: CSARVPLQGPTGELFF
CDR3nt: TGCAGTGCTAGAGTCCCCCTCCAGGGTCCCACCGGGGAGCTGTTTTTT

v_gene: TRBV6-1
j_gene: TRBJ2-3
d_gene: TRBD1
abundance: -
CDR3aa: CASSRGTEHTDTQYF
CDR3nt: TGTGCCAGCAGCCGAGGGACAGAACACACAGATACGCAGTATTTT

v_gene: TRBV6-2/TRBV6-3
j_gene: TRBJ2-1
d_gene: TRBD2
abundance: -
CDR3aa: CASSRPGGRYNEQFF
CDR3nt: TGTGCCAGCAGCCGCCCGGGGGGGCGGTACAATGAGCAGTTCTTC

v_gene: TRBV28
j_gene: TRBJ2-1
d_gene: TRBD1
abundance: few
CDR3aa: CAIDRGYEQFF
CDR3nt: TGTGCCATCGACAGGGGCTATGAGCAGTTCTTC

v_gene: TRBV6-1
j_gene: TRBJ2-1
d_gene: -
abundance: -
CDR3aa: CASGGLHRGVAYNEQFF
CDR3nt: TGTGCCAGCGGAGGTCTTCACCGCGGAGTTGCCTACAATGAGCAGTTCTTC

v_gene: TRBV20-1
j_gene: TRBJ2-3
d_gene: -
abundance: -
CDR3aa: CSASSGGAIAQYF
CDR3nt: TGCAGTGCTAGTAGCGGCGGGGCAATTGCGCAGTATTTT

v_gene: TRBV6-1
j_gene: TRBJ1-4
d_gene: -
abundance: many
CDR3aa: CASDGWNEKLFF
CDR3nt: TGTGCCAGCGACGGTTGGAATGAAAAACTGTTTTTT

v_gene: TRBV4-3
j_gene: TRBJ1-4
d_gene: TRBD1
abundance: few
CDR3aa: CASSQESGTGREKLFF
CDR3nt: TGCGCCAGCAGCCAAGAATCCGGGACAGGGCGCGAAAAACTGTTTTTT